The 7 T cell receptor beta chains below were found in one sample sequenced in a study of T cells in Graves' hyperthyroidism and ophthalmopathy. RNA transcripts served as the template for amplifying TCR beta CDR3 regions. First-round RT-PCR with HTBI primers amplified the TCR CDR3 region. TCRdb recomputed calls from the multiplex PCR reads with MiXCR, one row per CDR3 protein. Among fewer than 700,000 distinct CDR3 sequences listed, about 15% were seen once. The sample taken for sequencing was blood. These receptor sequences come from a woman under 30 with Graves' ophthalmopathy.

In this sample, this clonotype turned up many times. The rearrangement links TRBV28 to TRBJ1-1; weak D call: TRBD1 (5 bases). Looked up from germline, CDR1 is MDHEN and CDR2 is SYDVKM. V was trimmed by 6 bases and J by 6 bases, leaving 14 bases between them. This CDR3 region has 13 residues. The CDR3 nucleotides are TGTGCCAGCAGGAATCCCGGGACCGCTGAAGCTTTCTTT. Translation: CASRNPGTAEAFF. Complete variable domain (other parts from reference TRBV28 and TRBJ1-1): DVKVTQSSRYLVKRTGEKVFLECVQDMDHENMFWYRQDPGLGLRLIYFSYDVKMKEKGDIPEGYSVSREKKERFSLILESASTNQTSMYLCASRNPGTAEAFFGQGTRLTVV.

V usage is TRBV4-1 and J usage is TRBJ1-1; no clear D gene. This CDR3 contains 14 residues. Germline V gene sequence: CDR1 MGHRA, CDR2 YSYEKL. V was cut by 4 bases and J by 0 bases, with 9 bases left in between. The CDR3 here is CASSRLQLNTEAFF. In DNA form, the CDR3 reads TGCGCCAGCAGCCGCCTACAGCTGAACACTGAAGCTTTCTTT.

This sequence joins TRBV5-1 and TRBJ2-3; TRBD2 agrees at 14 bases. The CDR3 runs 17 residues. Germline loops: CDR1 SGHRS, CDR2 YFSETQ. V was clipped by 4 bases and J by 0 bases; unmatched bases: 4. The CDR3 is CASSPGLAGDSTDTQYF. The CDR3 nucleotides read TGCGCCAGCAGCCCGGGACTAGCGGGGGATAGCACAGATACGCAGTATTTT.

A few counts support this clonotype. The J gene is TRBJ1-2, the V gene TRBV27; D ambiguous. CDR3 size: 15 residues. Germline CDR1 MNHEY, CDR2 SMNVEV (reference sequence). Trimming removed 3 bases from V and 3 bases from J, with 14 bases in between. The CDR3 loop is CASSFKGRTYYGYTF. CDR3 nucleotide sequence: TGTGCCAGCAGTTTTAAGGGCAGGACTTACTATGGCTACACCTTC.

The rearrangement uses TRBV7-9 and TRBJ2-2; weak D call: TRBD1 (6 bases). Germline V gene lookup returns CDR1 SEHNR and CDR2 FQNEAQ (reference sequence). V dropped 7 bases and J dropped 0 bases, with 15 bases sitting between them. This CDR3 region has 16 residues. CDR3 amino acids: CASNSNRATNTGELFF. In DNA form, the CDR3 reads TGTGCCAGCAACTCAAACAGGGCCACGAACACCGGGGAGCTGTTTTTT.

The chain couples TRBV29-1 to TRBJ1-5; no clear D gene. CDR3 length equals 13 residues. V dropped 4 bases and J dropped 3 bases, with 10 bases sitting between them. Germline CDR1 SQVTM, CDR2 ANQGSEA. The CDR3 DNA sequence: TGCAGCGTTGGTTACAGCTACAATCAGCCCCAGCATTTT. Translating gives CSVGYSYNQPQHF. The full variable domain, its missing parts supplied by reference TRBV29-1 and TRBJ1-5, is SAVISQKPSRDICQRGTSLTIQCQVDSQVTMMFWYRQQPGQSLTLIATANQGSEATYESGFVIDKFPISRPNLTFSTLTVSNMSPEDSSIYLCSVGYSYNQPQHFGDGTRLSIL.

This clonotype was seen a few times. The rearrangement links TRBV5-6 to TRBJ1-1; D ambiguous. Per the germline V gene, CDR1 is SGHDT and CDR2 is YYEEEE. The ends were cut back, 0 bases at V and 1 base at J, with 10 bases in the middle. The CDR3 has 15 amino acids. The CDR3 DNA follows: TGTGCCAGCAGCTTGGCGGTGGGTCCGAACACTGAAGCTTTCTTT. It encodes CASSLAVGPNTEAFF.